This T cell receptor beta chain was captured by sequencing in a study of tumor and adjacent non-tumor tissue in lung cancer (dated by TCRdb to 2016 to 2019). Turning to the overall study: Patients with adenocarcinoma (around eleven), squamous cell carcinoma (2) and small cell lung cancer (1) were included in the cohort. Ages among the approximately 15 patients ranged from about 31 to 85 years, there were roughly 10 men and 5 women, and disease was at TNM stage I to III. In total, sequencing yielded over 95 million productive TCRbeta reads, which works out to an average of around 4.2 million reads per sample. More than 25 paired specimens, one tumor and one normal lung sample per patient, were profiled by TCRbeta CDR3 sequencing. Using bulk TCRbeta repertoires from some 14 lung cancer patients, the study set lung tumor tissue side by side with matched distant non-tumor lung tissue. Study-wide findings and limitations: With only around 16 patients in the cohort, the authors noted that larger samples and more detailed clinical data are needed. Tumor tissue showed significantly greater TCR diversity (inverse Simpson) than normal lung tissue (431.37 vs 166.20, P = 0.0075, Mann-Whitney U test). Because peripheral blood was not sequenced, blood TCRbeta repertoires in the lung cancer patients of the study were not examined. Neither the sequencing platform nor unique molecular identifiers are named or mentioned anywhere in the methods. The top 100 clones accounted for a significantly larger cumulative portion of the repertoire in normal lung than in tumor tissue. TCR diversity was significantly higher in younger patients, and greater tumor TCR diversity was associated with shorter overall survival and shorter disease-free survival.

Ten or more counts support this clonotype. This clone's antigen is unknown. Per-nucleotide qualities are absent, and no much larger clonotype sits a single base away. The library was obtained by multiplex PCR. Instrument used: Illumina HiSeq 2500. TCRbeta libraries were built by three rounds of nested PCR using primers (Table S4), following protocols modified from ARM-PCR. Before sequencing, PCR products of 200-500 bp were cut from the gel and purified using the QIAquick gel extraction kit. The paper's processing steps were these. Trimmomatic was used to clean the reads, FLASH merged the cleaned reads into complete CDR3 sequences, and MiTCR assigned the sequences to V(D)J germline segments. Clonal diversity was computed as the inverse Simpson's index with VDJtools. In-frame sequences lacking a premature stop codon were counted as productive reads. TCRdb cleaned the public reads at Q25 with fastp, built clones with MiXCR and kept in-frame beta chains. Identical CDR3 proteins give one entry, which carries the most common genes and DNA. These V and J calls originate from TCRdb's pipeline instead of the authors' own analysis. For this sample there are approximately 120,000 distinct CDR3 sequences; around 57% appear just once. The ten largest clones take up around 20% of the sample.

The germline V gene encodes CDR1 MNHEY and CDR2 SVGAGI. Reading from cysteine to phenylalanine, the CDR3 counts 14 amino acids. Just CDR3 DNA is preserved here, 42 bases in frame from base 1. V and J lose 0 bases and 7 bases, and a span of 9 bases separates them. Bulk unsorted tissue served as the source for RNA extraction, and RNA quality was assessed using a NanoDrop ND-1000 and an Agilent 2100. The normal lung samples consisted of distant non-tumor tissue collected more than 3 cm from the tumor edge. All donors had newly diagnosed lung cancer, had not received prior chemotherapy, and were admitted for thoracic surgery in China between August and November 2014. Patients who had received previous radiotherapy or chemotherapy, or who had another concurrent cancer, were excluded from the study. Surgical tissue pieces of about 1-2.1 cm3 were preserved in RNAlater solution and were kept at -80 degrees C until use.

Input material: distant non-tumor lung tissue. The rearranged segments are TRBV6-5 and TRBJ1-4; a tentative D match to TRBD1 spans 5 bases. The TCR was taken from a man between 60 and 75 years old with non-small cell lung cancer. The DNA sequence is TGTGCCAGCAGTTACTCGACAGTACCTGAAAAACTGTTTTTT. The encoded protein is CASSYSTVPEKLFF.